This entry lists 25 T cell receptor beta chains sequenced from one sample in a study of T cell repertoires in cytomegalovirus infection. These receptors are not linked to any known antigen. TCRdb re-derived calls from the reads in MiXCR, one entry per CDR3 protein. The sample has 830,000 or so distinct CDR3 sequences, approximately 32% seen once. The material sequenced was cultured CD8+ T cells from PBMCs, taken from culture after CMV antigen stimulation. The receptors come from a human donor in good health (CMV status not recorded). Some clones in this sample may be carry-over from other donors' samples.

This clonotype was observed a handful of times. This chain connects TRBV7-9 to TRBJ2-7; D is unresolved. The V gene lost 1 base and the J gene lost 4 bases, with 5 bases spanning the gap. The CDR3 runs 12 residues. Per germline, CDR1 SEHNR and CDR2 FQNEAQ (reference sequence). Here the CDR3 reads CASSLEPYEQYV. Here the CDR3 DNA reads TGTGCCAGCAGCTTAGAGCCTTACGAGCAGTACGTC.

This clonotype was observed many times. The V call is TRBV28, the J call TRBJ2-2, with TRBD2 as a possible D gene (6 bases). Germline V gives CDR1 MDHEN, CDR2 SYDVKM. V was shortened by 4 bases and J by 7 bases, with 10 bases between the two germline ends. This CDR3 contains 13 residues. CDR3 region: CASSWRGGGELFF. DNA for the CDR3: TGTGCCAGCAGTTGGCGGGGCGGCGGGGAGCTGTTTTTT.

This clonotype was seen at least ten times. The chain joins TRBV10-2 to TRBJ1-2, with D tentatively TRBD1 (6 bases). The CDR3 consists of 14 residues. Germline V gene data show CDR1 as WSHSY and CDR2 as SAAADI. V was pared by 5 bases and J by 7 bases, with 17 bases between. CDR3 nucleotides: TGCGCCAGCAGTTACCTCCGGGGGGCCAGTGGCTACACCTTC. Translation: CASSYLRGASGYTF.

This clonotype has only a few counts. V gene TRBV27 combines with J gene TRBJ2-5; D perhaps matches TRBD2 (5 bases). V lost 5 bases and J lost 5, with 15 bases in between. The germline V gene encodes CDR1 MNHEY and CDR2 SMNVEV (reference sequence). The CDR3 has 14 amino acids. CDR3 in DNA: TGTGCCAGCAGTGCCCAGGCGGGTGGGGAGACCCAGTACTTC. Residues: CASSAQAGGETQYF.

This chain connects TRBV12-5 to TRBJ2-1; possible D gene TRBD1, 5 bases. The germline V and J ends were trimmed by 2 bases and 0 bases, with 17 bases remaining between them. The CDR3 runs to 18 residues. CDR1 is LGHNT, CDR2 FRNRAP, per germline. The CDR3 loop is CASGLLLDNPSSYNEQFF. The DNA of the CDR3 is TGTGCTAGTGGTTTGTTGTTGGACAACCCGAGCTCCTACAATGAGCAGTTCTTC. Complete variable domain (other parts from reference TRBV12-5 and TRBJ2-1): DARVTQTPRHKVTEMGQEVTMRCQPILGHNTVFWYRQTMMQGLELLAYFRNRAPLDDSGMPKDRFSAEMPDATLATLKIQPSEPRDSAVYFCASGLLLDNPSSYNEQFFGPGTRLTVL.

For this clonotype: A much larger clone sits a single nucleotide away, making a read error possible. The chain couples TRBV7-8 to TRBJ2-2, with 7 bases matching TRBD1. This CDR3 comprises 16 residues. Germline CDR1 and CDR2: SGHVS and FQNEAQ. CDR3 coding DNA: TGTGTCAGCAGCCCATCTCTAGGGGGCAACACCGGGGAGCTGTTTTTT. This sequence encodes CVSSPSLGGNTGELFF.

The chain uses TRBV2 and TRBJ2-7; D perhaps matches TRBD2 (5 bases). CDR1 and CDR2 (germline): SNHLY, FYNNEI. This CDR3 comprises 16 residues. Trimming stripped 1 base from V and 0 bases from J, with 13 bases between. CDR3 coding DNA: TGTGCCAGCAGTGAAGAGAGAGGGCGAAACTCCTACGAGCAGTACGTC. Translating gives CASSEERGRNSYEQYV.

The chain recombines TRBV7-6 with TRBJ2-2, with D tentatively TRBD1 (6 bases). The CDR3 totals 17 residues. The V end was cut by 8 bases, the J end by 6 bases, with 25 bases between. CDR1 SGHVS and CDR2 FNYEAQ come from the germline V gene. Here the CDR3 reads CASSVRTADSYAGELFF. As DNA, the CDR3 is TGTGCCAGCTCAGTTCGGACAGCAGATAGTTACGCCGGGGAGCTGTTTTTT.

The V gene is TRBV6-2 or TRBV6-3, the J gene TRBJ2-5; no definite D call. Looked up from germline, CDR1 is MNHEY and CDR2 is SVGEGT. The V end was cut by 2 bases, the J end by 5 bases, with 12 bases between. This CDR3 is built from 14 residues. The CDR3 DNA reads TGTGCCAGCAGTTACCGCGATTTCGCCGAGACCCAGTACTTC. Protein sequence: CASSYRDFAETQYF.

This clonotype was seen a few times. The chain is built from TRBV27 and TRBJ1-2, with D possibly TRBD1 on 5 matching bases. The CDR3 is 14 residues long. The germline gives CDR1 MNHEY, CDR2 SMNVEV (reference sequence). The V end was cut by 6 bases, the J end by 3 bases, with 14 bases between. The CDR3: CASSPTVTYYGYTF. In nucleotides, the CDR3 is TGTGCCAGCAGCCCGACAGTGACCTACTATGGCTACACCTTC.

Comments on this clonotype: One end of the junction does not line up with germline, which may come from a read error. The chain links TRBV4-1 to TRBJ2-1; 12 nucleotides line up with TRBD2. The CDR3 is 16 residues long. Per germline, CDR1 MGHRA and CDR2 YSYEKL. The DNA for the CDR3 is TGCGCTAGCAGCCACTCTAGCGGGGGGGCAGTGAATGAGCAGTTCTTC. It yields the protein CASSHSSGGAVNEQFF.

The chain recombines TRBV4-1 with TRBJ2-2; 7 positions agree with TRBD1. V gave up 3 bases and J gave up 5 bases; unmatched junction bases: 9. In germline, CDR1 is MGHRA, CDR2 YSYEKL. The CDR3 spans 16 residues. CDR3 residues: CASSHSGTVFTGELFF. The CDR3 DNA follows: TGCGCCAGCAGCCATTCCGGGACAGTTTTTACCGGGGAGCTGTTTTTT.

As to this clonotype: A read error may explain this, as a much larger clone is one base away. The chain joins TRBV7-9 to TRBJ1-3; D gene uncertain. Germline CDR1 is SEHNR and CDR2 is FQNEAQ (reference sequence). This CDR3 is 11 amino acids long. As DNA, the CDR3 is TGTGCCAGCAGCTTAGGTGACACCCTATATTTT. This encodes CASSLGDTLYF.

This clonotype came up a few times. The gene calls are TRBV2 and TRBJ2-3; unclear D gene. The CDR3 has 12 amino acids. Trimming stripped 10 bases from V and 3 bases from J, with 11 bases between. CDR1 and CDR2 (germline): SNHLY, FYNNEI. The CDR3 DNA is TGTGCCAAAAGAGCGAGGACAGATACGCAGTATTTT. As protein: CAKRARTDTQYF.

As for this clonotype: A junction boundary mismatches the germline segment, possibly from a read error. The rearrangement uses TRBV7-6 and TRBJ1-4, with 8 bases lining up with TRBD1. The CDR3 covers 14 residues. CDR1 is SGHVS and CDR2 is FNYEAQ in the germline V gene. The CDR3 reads CASSTGTGNEILFF. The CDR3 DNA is TGTGCCAGCAGCACAGGGACAGGAAATGAAATACTGTTTTTT.

CDR3 bases: TGTGCCAGCAGTAGGGGACAGGACTATGGCTACACCTTC. It translates to CASSRGQDYGYTF. The genes are TRBV6-5 and TRBJ1-2; 8 bases align to TRBD1. After removal of 5 bases from V and 3 bases from J, the junction contained 2 bases not matched to a gene. The germline gives CDR1 MNHEY, CDR2 SVGAGI. The CDR3 extends over 13 amino acids.

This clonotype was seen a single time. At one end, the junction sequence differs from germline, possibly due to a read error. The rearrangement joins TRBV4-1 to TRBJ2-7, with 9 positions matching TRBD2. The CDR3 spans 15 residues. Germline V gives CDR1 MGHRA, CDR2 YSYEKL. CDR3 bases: TGCACCAGCAGCCAATTAGCGGGGGCGTCCTACGAGCAGTACTTC. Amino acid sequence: CTSSQLAGASYEQYF.

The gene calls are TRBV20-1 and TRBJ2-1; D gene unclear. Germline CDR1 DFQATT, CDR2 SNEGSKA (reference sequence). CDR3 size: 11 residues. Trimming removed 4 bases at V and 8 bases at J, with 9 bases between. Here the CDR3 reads CSATVWDEQFF. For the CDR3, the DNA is TGCAGTGCTACAGTCTGGGATGAGCAGTTCTTC.

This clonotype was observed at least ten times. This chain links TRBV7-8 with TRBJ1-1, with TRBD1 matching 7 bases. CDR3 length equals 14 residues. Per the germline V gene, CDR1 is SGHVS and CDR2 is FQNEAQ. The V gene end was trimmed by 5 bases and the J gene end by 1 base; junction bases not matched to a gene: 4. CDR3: CASSETGSNTEAFF. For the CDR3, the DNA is TGTGCCAGCAGCGAGACAGGGTCGAACACTGAAGCTTTCTTT.

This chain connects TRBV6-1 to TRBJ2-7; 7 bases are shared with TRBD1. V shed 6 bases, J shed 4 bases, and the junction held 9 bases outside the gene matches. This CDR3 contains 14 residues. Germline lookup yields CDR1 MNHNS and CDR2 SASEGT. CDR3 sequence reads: CASSPRQGLYEQYF. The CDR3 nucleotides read TGTGCCAGCAGCCCTAGACAGGGTCTATACGAGCAGTACTTC.

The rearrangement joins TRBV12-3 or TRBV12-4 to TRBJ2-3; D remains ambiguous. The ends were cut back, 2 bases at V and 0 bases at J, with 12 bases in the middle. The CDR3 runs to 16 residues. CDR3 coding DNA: TGTGCCAGCAGTTTAAGGGAAACAGTGAGCACAGATACGCAGTATTTT. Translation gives CASSLRETVSTDTQYF.

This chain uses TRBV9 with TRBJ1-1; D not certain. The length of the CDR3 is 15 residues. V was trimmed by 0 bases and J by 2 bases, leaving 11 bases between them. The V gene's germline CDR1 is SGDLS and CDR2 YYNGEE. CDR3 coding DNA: TGTGCCAGCAGCGTAGAGGGCAGCAAAAACACTGAAGCTTTCTTT. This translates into CASSVEGSKNTEAFF.

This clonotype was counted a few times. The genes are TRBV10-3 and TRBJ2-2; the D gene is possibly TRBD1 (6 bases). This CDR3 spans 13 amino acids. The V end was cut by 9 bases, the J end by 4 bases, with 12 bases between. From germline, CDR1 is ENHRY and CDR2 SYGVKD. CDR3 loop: CAMMDSTTGELFF. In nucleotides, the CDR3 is TGTGCCATGATGGACAGTACCACCGGGGAGCTGTTTTTT.

The CDR3 DNA is TGTGCCAGCAGTTTCGATAGGACTAGCGTTACAGATACGCAGTATTTT. This translates into CASSFDRTSVTDTQYF. The chain couples TRBV27 to TRBJ2-3; 9 positions agree with TRBD2. CDR1 MNHEY and CDR2 SMNVEV come from the germline V gene (reference sequence). This CDR3 is built from 16 residues. V trimming: 3 bases; J trimming: 3 bases; junction bases outside the gene matches: 7.

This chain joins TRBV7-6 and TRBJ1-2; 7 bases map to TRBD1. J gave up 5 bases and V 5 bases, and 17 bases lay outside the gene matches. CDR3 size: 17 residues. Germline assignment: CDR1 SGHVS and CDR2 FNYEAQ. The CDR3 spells CASSGRWDRVIGYGYTF. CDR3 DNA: TGTGCCAGCAGCGGAAGGTGGGACAGAGTGATTGGATATGGCTACACCTTC. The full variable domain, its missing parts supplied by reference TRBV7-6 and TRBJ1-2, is GAGVSQSPRYKVTKRGQDVALRCDPISGHVSLYWYRQALGQGPEFLTYFNYEAQQDKSGLPNDRFSAERPEGSISTLTIQRTEQRDSAMYRCASSGRWDRVIGYGYTFGSGTRLTVV.